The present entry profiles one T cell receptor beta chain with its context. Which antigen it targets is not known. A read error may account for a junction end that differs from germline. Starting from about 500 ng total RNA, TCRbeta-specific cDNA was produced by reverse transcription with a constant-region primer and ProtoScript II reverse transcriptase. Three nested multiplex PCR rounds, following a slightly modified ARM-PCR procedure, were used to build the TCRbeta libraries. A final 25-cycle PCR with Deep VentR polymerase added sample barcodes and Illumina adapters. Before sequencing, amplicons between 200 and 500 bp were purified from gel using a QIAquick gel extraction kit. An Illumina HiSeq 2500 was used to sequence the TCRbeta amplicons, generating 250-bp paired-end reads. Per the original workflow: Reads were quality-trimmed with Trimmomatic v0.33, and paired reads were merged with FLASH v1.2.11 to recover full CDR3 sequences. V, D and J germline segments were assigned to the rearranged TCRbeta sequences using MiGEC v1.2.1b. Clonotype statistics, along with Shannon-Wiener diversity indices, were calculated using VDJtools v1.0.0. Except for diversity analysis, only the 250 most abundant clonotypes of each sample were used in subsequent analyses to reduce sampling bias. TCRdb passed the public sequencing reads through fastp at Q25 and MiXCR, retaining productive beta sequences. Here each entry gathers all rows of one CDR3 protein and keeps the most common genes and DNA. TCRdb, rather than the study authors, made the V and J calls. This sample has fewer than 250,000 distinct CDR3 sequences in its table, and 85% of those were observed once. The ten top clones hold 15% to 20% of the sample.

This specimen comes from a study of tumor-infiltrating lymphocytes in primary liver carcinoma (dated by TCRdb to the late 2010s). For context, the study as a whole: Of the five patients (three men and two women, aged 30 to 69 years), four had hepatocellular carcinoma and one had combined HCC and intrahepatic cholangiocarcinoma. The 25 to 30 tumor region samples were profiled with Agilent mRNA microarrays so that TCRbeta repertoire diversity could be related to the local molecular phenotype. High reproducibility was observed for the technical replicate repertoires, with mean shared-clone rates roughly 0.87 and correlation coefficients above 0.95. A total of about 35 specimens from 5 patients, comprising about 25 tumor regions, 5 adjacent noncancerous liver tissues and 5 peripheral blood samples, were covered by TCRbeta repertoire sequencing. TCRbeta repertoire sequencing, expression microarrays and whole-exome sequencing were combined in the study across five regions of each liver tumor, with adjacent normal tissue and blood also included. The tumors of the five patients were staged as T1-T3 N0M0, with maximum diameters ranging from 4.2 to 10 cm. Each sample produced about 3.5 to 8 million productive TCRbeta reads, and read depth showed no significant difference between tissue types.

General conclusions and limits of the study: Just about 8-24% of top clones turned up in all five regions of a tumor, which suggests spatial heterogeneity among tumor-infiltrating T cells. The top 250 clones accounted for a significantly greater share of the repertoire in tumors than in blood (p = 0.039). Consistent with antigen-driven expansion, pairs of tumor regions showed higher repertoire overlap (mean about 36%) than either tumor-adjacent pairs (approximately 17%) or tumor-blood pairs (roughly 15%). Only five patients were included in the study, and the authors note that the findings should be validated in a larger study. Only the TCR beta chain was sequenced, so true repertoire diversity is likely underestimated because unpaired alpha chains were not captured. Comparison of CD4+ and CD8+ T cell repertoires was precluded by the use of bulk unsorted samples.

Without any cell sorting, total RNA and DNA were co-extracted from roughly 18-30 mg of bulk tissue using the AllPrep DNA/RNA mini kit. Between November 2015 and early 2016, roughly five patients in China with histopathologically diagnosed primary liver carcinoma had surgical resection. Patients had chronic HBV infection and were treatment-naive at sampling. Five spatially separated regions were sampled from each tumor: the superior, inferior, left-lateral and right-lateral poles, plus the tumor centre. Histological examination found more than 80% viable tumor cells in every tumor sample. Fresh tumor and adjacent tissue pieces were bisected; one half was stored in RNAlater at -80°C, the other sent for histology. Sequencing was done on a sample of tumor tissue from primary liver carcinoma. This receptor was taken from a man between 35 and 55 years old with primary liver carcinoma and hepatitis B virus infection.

Here the CDR3 is given as CSVGTNATNTGELFF. The DNA is as follows: TGCAGTGTTGGGACTAACGCGACGAACACCGGGGAGCTGTTTTTT. The receptor chain draws on TRBV29-1 and TRBJ2-2, with TRBD2 identical over 7 junction bases. Taken from cysteine to phenylalanine, the CDR3 has 15 residues. The kept DNA is CDR3 alone, 45 bases in frame from the first base. The germline V gene encodes CDR1 SQVTM and CDR2 ANQGSEA.